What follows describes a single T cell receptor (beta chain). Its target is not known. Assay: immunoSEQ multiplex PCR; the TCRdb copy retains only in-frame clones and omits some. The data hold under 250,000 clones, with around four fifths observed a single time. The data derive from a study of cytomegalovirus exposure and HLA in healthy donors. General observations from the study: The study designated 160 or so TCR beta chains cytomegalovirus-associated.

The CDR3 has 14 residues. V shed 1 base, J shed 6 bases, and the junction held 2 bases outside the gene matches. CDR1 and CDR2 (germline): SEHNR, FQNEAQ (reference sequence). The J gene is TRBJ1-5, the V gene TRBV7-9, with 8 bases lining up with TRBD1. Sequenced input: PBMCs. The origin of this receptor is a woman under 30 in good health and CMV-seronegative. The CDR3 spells CASSLDRGAQPQHF. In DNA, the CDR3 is TGTGCCAGCAGCTTAGACAGGGGGGCTCAGCCCCAGCATTTT.